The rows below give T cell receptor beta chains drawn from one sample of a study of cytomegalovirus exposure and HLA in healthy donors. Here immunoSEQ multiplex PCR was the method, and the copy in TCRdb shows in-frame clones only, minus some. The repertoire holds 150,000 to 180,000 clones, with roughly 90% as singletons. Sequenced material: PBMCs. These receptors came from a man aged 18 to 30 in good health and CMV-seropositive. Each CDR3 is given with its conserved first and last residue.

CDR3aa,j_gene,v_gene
CASNFEGGGEAFF,TRBJ1-1,TRBV6-5
CASSAQEVGEQFF,TRBJ2-1,TRBV7-2
CASSLRDTSNYGYTF,TRBJ1-2,TRBV9
CASSPQGKGGYTF,TRBJ1-2,TRBV19
CASSQDRDNRDTQYF,TRBJ2-3,TRBV4-3
CASSPYRQGTTEAFF,TRBJ1-1,TRBV18
CASSYGLAGGEETQYF,TRBJ2-5,TRBV5-6
CASSQPRTDTQYF,TRBJ2-3,TRBV4-1
CASSADSGNTIYF,TRBJ1-3,TRBV6-4
CASGGTHQETQYF,TRBJ2-5,TRBV6-5
CAWRGLVGSGANVLTF,TRBJ2-6,TRBV30
CASSSGQGVGQPQHF,TRBJ1-5,TRBV7-9
CASSVRGASYGYTF,TRBJ1-2,TRBV7-2
CAPKEGYTF,TRBJ1-2,TRBV27
CASSVDRGYSYEQYF,TRBJ2-7,TRBV9
CASSFQGITEAFF,TRBJ1-1,TRBV6-5
CASSYINRGRNYGYTF,TRBJ1-2,TRBV6-5
CASSPPGQGGQPQHF,TRBJ1-5,TRBV18
CASSPGQTYGYTF,TRBJ1-2,TRBV6-5
CASSLLPSQETQYF,TRBJ2-5,TRBV27
CASSPGRGADTQYF,TRBJ2-3,TRBV18
CASSEHPPGEQYF,TRBJ2-7,TRBV10-2
CASSKNRGEAEAFF,TRBJ1-1,TRBV6-5
CASSHGTGNSPLHF,TRBJ1-6,TRBV7-3
CASSLGGGITYEQYF,TRBJ2-7,TRBV19
CASSSTSRSGANVLTF,TRBJ2-6,TRBV7-8
CASSPVGVANTGELFF,TRBJ2-2,TRBV18